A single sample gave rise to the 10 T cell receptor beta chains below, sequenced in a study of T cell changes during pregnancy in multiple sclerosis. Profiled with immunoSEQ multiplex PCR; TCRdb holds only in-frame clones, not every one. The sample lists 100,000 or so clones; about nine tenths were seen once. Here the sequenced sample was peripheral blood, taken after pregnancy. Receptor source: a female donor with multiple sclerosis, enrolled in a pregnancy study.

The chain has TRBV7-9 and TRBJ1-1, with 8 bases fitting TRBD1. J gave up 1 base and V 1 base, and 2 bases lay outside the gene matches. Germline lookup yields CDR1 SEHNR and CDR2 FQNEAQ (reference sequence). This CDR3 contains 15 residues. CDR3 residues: CASSLEGTGNTEAFF. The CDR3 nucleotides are TGTGCCAGCAGCTTAGAAGGGACAGGGAACACTGAAGCTTTCTTT.

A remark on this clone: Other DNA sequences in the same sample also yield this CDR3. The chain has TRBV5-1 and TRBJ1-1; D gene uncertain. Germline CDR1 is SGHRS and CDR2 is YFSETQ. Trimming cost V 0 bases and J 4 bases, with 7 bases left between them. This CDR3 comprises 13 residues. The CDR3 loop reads CASSLGEGTEAFF. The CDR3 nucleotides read TGCGCCAGCAGCTTGGGGGAGGGCACTGAAGCTTTCTTT. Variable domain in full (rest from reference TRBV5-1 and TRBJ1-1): KAGVTQTPRYLIKTRGQQVTLSCSPISGHRSVSWYQQTPGQGLQFLFEYFSETQRNKGNFPGRFSGRQFSNSRSEMNVSTLELGDSALYLCASSLGEGTEAFFGQGTRLTVV.

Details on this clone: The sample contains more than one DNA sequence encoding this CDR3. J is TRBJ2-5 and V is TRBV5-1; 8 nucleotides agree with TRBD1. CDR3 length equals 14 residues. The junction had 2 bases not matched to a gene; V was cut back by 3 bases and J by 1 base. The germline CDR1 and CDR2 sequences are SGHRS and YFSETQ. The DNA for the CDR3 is TGCGCCAGCAGCTCCCAGGGGGCCCAAGAGACCCAGTACTTC. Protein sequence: CASSSQGAQETQYF.

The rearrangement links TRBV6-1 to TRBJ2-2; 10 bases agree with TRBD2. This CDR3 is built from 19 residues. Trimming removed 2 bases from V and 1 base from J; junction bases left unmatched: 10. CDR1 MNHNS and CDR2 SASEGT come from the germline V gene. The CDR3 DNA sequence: TGTGCCAGCAGTGAAATGGAGCGGGGGGGATTAGGGAACACCGGGGAGCTGTTTTTT. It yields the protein CASSEMERGGLGNTGELFF.

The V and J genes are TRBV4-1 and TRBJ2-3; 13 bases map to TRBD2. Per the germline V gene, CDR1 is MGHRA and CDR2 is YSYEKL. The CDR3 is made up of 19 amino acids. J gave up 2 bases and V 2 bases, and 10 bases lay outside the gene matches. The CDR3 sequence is CASSQRTSGGGGFTDTQYF. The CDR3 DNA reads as TGCGCCAGCAGCCAACGGACTAGCGGGGGCGGGGGGTTCACAGATACGCAGTATTTT.

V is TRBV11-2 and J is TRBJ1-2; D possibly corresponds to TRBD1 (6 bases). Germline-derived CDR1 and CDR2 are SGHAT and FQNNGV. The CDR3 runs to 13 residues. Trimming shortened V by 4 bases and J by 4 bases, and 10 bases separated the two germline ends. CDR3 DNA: TGTGCCAGCAGCTCAACAGGGCCCTATGGCTACACCTTC. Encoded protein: CASSSTGPYGYTF. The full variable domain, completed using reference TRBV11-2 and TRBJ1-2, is EAGVAQSPRYKIIEKRQSVAFWCNPISGHATLYWYQQILGQGPKLLIQFQNNGVVDDSQLPKDRFSAERLKGVDSTLKIQPAKLEDSAVYLCASSSTGPYGYTFGSGTRLTVV.

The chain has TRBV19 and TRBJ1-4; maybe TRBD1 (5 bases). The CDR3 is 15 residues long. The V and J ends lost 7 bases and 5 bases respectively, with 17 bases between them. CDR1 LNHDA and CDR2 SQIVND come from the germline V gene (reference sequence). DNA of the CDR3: TGTGCCAGTACCCTCCGCGGGACTCAAAATGAAAAACTGTTTTTT. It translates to CASTLRGTQNEKLFF.

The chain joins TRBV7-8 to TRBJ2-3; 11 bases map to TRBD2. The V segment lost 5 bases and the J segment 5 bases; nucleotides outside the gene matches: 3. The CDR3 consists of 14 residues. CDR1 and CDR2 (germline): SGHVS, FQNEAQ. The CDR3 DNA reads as TGTGCCAGCAGCCTCGGACTAGCGGGAGATACGCAGTATTTT. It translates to CASSLGLAGDTQYF. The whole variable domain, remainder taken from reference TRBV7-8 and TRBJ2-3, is GAGVSQSPRYKVAKRGQDVALRCDPISGHVSLFWYQQALGQGPEFLTYFQNEAQLDKSGLPSDRFFAERPEGSVSTLKIQRTQQEDSAVYLCASSLGLAGDTQYFGPGTRLTVL.

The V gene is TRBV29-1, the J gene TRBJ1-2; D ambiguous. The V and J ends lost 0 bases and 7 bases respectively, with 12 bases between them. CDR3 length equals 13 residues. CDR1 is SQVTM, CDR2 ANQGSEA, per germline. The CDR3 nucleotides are TGCAGCGTTGAAGACCCCCGGGGTGGTGGCTACACCTTC. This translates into CSVEDPRGGGYTF. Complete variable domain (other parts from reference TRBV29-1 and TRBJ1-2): SAVISQKPSRDICQRGTSLTIQCQVDSQVTMMFWYRQQPGQSLTLIATANQGSEATYESGFVIDKFPISRPNLTFSTLTVSNMSPEDSSIYLCSVEDPRGGGYTFGSGTRLTVV.

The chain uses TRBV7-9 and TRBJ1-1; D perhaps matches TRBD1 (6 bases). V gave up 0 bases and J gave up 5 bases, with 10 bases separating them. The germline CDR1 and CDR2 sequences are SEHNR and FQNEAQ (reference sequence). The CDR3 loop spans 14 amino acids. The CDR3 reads CASSLAQGMTEAFF. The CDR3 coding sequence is TGTGCCAGCAGCTTAGCCCAGGGGATGACTGAAGCTTTCTTT.